The 3 T cell receptor beta chains below come from one sample, sequenced in a study of CD8 T cells in Susac syndrome. With random hexamers, 0.5 to 1 ug RNA was reverse transcribed. TCRdb ran MiXCR on the immunoSEQ multiplex PCR reads and lists one entry per CDR3 protein. The sample lists about 81,000 distinct CDR3 sequences, about 94% seen once, with roughly 1% in the top ten. Sequenced: CD8+ T cells from PBMCs. These receptors originate from a human donor with Susac syndrome.

The V gene is TRBV7-9, the J gene TRBJ2-1; D remains unclear. In germline, CDR1 is SEHNR, CDR2 FQNEAQ (reference sequence). V dropped 4 bases and J dropped 1 base, with 11 bases sitting between them. The CDR3 length is 15 residues. CDR3 DNA sequence: TGTGCCAGCAGCTCGCGGACGGTTTCCTACAATGAGCAGTTCTTC. This translates into CASSSRTVSYNEQFF.

The chain combines TRBV7-9 with TRBJ1-2; TRBD1 aligns across 8 bases. The germline V gene encodes CDR1 SEHNR and CDR2 FQNEAQ (reference sequence). This CDR3 spans 17 amino acids. J lost 7 bases, V lost 5 bases, and 18 bases had no gene match. This chain's CDR3 is CASSPPGEGQEGSGYTF. DNA of the CDR3: TGTGCCAGCAGCCCCCCCGGTGAGGGACAGGAAGGGAGTGGCTACACCTTC.

The chain employs TRBV19 and TRBJ1-1; D call uncertain. The CDR3 extends over 10 amino acids. CDR1 is LNHDA and CDR2 is SQIVND in the germline V gene (reference sequence). The V and J ends lost 9 bases and 7 bases respectively, with 9 bases between them. CDR3 nucleotide sequence: TGTGCCAGCGGGTCGTTTGAAGCTTTCTTT. Encoded protein: CASGSFEAFF. Full variable domain (remainder filled in from reference TRBV19 and TRBJ1-1): DGGITQSPKYLFRKEGQNVTLSCEQNLNHDAMYWYRQDPGQGLRLIYYSQIVNDFQKGDIAEGYSVSREKKESFPLTVTSAQKNPTAFYLCASGSFEAFFGQGTRLTVV.